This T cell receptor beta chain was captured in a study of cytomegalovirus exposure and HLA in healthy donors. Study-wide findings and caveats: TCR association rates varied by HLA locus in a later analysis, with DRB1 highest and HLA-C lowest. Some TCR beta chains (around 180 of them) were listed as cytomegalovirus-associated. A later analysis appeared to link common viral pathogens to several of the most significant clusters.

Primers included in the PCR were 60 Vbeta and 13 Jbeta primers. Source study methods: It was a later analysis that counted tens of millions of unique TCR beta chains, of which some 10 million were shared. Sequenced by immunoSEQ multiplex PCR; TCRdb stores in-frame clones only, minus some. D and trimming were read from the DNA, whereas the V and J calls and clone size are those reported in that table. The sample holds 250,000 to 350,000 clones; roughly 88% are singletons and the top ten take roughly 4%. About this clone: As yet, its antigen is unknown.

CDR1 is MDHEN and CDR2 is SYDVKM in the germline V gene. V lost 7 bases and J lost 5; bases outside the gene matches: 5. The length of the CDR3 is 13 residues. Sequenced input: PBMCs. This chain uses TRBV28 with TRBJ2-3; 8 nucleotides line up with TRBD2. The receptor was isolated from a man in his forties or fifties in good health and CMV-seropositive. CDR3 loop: CASTGGVGDTQYF. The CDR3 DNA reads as TGTGCCAGCACCGGGGGGGTGGGAGATACGCAGTATTTT.